Below, 3 T cell receptor beta chains from the same sample are listed, as sequenced in a study of identifying expanded T cells in peripheral blood. Assay: immunoSEQ multiplex PCR; the TCRdb copy retains only in-frame clones and omits some. The sample shows 95,000 or so clones, approximately 83% of them seen only once. Sequencing was performed on blood. All receptors come from a person between 18 and 75 years old in good health.

The rearrangement links TRBV5-5 to TRBJ2-7; no definite D call. Germline values: CDR1 SGHKS, CDR2 YYEKEE (reference sequence). CDR3 length equals 14 residues. Trimming removed 0 bases at V and 5 bases at J, with 12 bases between. The CDR3 sequence: CASSLGPRANEQYF. For the CDR3, the DNA is TGTGCCAGCAGCTTGGGGCCTAGGGCTAACGAGCAGTACTTC.

The chain recombines TRBV6-1 with TRBJ1-4, with a weak D call TRBD1 (6 bases). The germline CDR1 and CDR2 sequences are MNHNS and SASEGT. The CDR3 sequence is 13 residues long. The V gene lost 10 bases and the J gene lost 4 bases, with 13 bases spanning the gap. The CDR3 coding sequence is TGTGCCACCGAGGACAGCCATAATGAAAAACTGTTTTTT. Translated, it gives CATEDSHNEKLFF.

The genes are TRBV7-6 and TRBJ2-5; D is uncertain. The V end lost 5 bases, the J end lost 0 bases, and 4 bases lay between the germline ends. From germline, CDR1 is SGHVS and CDR2 FNYEAQ. The CDR3 loop spans 12 amino acids. The CDR3 DNA reads TGTGCCAGCAGCCGCCACCAAGAGACCCAGTACTTC. Its protein is CASSRHQETQYF.